This section outlines one TCR beta chain sequence together with its context. Antigen: not known. TCRdb's copy holds only in-frame clones and misses some; the assay was immunoSEQ multiplex PCR. The profile shows around 130,000 clones, nearly 95% of them singletons. This specimen belongs to a study of CD4+ T cells in melanoma. Broader study findings: In melanoma, neoantigen-specific CD4+ T cells reportedly differed in differentiation state.

The CDR3 runs to 14 residues. The V end was cut by 4 bases, the J end by 5 bases, with 9 bases between. Germline assignment: CDR1 LGHNA and CDR2 YNFKEQ. This clonotype was obtained from a human donor with melanoma. This chain links TRBV4-2 with TRBJ1-6; no definite D call. This CDR3 reads CASSPGGNNSPLHF. Written as DNA, the CDR3 is TGTGCCAGCAGCCCTGGCGGTAATAATTCACCCCTCCACTTT.